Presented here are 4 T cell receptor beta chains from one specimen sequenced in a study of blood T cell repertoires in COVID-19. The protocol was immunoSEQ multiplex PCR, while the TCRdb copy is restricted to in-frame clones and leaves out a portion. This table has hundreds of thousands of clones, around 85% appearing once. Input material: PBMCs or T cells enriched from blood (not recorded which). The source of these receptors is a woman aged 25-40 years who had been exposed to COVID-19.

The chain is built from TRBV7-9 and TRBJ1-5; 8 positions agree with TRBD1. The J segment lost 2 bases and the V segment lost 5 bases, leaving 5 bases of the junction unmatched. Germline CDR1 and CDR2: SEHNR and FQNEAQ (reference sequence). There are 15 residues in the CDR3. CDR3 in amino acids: CASSRGQDGNQPQHF. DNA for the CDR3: TGTGCCAGCAGCCGGGGACAGGACGGCAATCAGCCCCAGCATTTT.

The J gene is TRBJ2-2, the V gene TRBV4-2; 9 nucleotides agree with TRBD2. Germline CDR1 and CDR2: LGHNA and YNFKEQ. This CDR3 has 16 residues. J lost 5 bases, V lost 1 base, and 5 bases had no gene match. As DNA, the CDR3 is TGTGCCAGCAGCCAAGGCGGGGGGGCAGGGACCGGGGAGCTGTTTTTT. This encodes CASSQGGGAGTGELFF.

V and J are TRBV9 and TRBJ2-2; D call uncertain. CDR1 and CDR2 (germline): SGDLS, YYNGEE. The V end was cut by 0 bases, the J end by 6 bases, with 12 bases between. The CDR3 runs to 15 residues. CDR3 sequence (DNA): TGTGCCAGCAGCGTAGACCCTGGAGTAGCCGGGGAGCTGTTTTTT. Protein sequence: CASSVDPGVAGELFF. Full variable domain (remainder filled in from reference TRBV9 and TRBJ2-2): DSGVTQTPKHLITATGQRVTLRCSPRSGDLSVYWYQQSLDQGLQFLIQYYNGEERAKGNILERFSAQQFPDLHSELNLSSLELGDSALYFCASSVDPGVAGELFFGEGSRLTVL.

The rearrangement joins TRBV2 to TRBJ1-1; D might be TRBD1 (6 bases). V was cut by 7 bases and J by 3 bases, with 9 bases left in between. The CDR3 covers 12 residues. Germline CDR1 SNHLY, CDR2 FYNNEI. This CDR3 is CASTRTDTEAFF. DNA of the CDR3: TGTGCCAGCACCAGGACAGACACTGAAGCTTTCTTT. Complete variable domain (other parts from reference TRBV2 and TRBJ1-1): EPEVTQTPSHQVTQMGQEVILRCVPISNHLYFYWYRQILGQKVEFLVSFYNNEISEKSEIFDDQFSVERPDGSNFTLKIRSTKLEDSAMYFCASTRTDTEAFFGQGTRLTVV.